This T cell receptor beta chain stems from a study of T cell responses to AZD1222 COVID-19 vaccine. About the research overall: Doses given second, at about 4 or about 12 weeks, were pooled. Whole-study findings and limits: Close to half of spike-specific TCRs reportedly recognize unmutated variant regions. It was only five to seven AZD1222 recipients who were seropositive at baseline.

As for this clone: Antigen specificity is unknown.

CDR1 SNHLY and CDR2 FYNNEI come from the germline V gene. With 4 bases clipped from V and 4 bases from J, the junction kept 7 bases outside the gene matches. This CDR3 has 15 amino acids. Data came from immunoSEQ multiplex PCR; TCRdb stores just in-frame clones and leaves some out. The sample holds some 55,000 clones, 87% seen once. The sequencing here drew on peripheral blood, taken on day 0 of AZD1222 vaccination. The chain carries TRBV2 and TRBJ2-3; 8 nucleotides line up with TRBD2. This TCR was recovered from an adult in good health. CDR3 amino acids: CASSAGGDWADTQYF. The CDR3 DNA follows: TGTGCCAGCAGTGCGGGAGGGGATTGGGCAGATACGCAGTATTTT.